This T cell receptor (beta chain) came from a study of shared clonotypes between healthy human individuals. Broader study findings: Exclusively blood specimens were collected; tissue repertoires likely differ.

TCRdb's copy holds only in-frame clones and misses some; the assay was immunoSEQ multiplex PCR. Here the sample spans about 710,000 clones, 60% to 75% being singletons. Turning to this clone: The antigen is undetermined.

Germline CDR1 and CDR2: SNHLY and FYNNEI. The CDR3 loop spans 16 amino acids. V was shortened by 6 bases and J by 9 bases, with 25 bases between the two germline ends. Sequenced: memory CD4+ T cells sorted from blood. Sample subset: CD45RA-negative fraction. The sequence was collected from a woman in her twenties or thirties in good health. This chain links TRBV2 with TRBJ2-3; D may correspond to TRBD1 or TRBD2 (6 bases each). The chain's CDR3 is CASRGGGGPFDRTQYF. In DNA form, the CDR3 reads TGTGCCAGCAGGGGGGGCGGAGGCCCCTTCGATCGCACGCAGTATTTT.